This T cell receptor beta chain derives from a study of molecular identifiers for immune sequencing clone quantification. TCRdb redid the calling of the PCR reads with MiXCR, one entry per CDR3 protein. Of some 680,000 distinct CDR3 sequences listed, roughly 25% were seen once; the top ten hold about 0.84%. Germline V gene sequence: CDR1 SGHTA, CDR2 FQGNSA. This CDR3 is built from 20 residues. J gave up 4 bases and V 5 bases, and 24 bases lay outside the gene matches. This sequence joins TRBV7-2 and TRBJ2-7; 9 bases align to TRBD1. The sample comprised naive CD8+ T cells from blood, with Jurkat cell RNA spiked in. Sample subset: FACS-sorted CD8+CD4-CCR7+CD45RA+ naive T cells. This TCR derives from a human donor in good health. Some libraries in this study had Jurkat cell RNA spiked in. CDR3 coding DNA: TGTGCCAGCAGCCCCAGCTATGCAATTTCCCGGGACAGGGCGGCGTACGAGCAGTACTTC. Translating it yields CASSPSYAISRDRAAYEQYF.